This TCR beta chain was identified during a study of OX40 agonist ivuxolimab in advanced cancers. Study-wide background: Of the participants, under 50% had some prior anti-PD-1, anti-PD-L1 or anti-CTLA-4 therapy, which was allowed.

Germline V CDR1 and CDR2: MNHNS, SASEGT. The CDR3 runs to 15 residues. V shed 5 bases, J shed 0 bases, and the junction held 4 bases outside the gene matches. The protocol was immunoSEQ multiplex PCR, while the TCRdb copy is restricted to in-frame clones and leaves out a portion. Among around 33,000 clones listed, around 83% were seen once. The clonotype comes from an adult with an advanced solid tumor such as melanoma, head and neck, liver or kidney cancer. The rearrangement uses TRBV6-1 and TRBJ2-5, with TRBD2 matching 9 bases. The sequences come from CD4+ or CD8+ T cells sorted from blood, collected in a trial of the OX40 agonist ivuxolimab. The CDR3 DNA is TGTGCCAGCAGTCCGCGGGGGGGCTACCAAGAGACCCAGTACTTC. This sequence encodes CASSPRGGYQETQYF.